This passage covers 10 T cell receptor beta chains from one sample sequenced in a study of cytomegalovirus exposure and HLA in healthy donors. Use of 60 Vbeta and 13 Jbeta primers characterized the PCR. Repertoires were generated with immunoSEQ multiplex PCR, while TCRdb's copy carries only in-frame clones and drops some. In total, the table holds about 110,000 clones. Material: PBMCs. These receptors were collected from a man aged 25 to 40 in good health and CMV-seronegative.

V is TRBV5-6 and J is TRBJ1-2; 7 bases map to TRBD1. The CDR3 sequence is 14 residues long. From germline, CDR1 is SGHDT and CDR2 YYEEEE. V shed 6 bases, J shed 5 bases, and the junction held 10 bases outside the gene matches. The CDR3 protein is CASNLPYRGYGYTF. DNA for the CDR3: TGTGCCAGCAACCTACCATACAGGGGTTATGGCTACACCTTC.

The rearrangement uses TRBV11-3 and TRBJ1-1, with D hard to call. The V end lost 4 bases, the J end lost 0 bases, and 15 bases lay between the germline ends. Germline V lookup: CDR1 SGHNT, CDR2 YENEEA. The CDR3 sequence is 16 residues long. The CDR3 region is CASSSGGIPLNTEAFF. CDR3 in DNA: TGTGCCAGCAGCTCTGGAGGGATTCCCTTGAACACTGAAGCTTTCTTT.

As regards this clone: Other nucleotide sequences in the sample specify the same CDR3. This sequence joins TRBV5-4 and TRBJ2-2, with 7 bases matching TRBD2. This CDR3 has 15 residues. The germline CDR1 and CDR2 sequences are SGHNT and YYREEE (reference sequence). The junction had 5 bases not matched to a gene; V was cut back by 4 bases and J by 2 bases. CDR3 in amino acids: CASSPGTKNTGELFF. CDR3 nucleotide sequence: TGTGCCAGCAGCCCCGGGACTAAAAACACCGGGGAGCTGTTTTTT.

The chain has TRBV11-2 and TRBJ2-1; 8 bases line up with TRBD1. CDR3 length equals 15 residues. The V segment lost 1 base and the J segment 6 bases; nucleotides outside the gene matches: 5. Germline CDR1 reads SGHAT; CDR2 reads FQNNGV. The CDR3 spells CASSLAGQGTNEQFF. The CDR3, as DNA: TGTGCCAGCAGCTTAGCCGGACAGGGTACCAATGAGCAGTTCTTC.

This chain joins TRBV5-1 and TRBJ2-7; 8 nucleotides align to TRBD1. The CDR3 spans 13 residues. Trimming at V came to 4 bases and at J to 6 bases, leaving 6 bases not matched to a gene. Germline loops: CDR1 SGHRS, CDR2 YFSETQ. The CDR3 coding sequence is TGCGCCAGCAGCGAGACACAGGGGGGCGAGCAGTACTTC. Translation gives CASSETQGGEQYF.

V usage is TRBV7-9 and J usage is TRBJ1-6, with D tentatively TRBD1 (5 bases). The CDR3 has 14 amino acids. V lost 1 base to trimming and J lost 8 bases, with 9 bases between them. The germline V gene encodes CDR1 SEHNR and CDR2 FQNEAQ (reference sequence). The CDR3 DNA reads as TGTGCCAGCAGCTTAGTAGGGACTTATTCACCCCTCCACTTT. Translated, it gives CASSLVGTYSPLHF.

The rearrangement uses TRBV7-9 and TRBJ2-7; TRBD1 matches 11 bases. This CDR3 is built from 16 residues. After removal of 7 bases from V and 4 bases from J, the junction contained 12 bases not matched to a gene. Germline V gene data show CDR1 as SEHNR and CDR2 as FQNEAQ (reference sequence). The CDR3 spells CASTTYRGQGVYEQYF. The CDR3 nucleotides read TGTGCCAGCACCACCTACCGGGGACAGGGGGTGTACGAGCAGTACTTC. The entire variable domain, with the rest obtained from reference TRBV7-9 and TRBJ2-7, is as follows: DTGVSQNPRHKITKRGQNVTFRCDPISEHNRLYWYRQTLGQGPEFLTYFQNEAQLEKSRLLSDRFSAERPKGSFSTLEIQRTEQGDSAMYLCASTTYRGQGVYEQYFGPGTRLTVT.

This sequence joins TRBV6-5 and TRBJ2-5, with a possible D match to TRBD2 (5 bases). Per germline, CDR1 MNHEY and CDR2 SVGAGI. Trimming left V 2 bases short and J 5 bases short, with 18 bases between. This CDR3 is built from 16 residues. In nucleotides, the CDR3 is TGTGCCAGCAGTTACCGGAACCCGGGGTGGGCGGAGACCCAGTACTTC. Protein product: CASSYRNPGWAETQYF.

This chain links TRBV11-2 with TRBJ1-2; the match to TRBD1 covers 7 bases. V lost 1 base and J lost 4; bases outside the gene matches: 3. Germline V gene data show CDR1 as SGHAT and CDR2 as FQNNGV. CDR3 length equals 14 residues. The CDR3 DNA reads TGTGCCAGCAGCTTAGGAGGGACAGCCTATGGCTACACCTTC. As protein: CASSLGGTAYGYTF.

The V gene is TRBV11-3, the J gene TRBJ2-1; TRBD1 matches at 7 bases. This CDR3 contains 15 residues. The V gene end was trimmed by 6 bases and the J gene end by 0 bases; junction bases not matched to a gene: 5. The germline V gene has CDR1 SGHNT and CDR2 YENEEA. CDR3 sequence: CASSQQGSSYNEQFF. CDR3 sequence (DNA): TGTGCCAGCAGTCAACAGGGGTCCTCCTACAATGAGCAGTTCTTC.